These T cell receptor beta chains were read from a single sample in a study of vaccination effects on CD4 cells after COVID-19. Antigen specificity for these receptors is unknown. Sequencing used immunoSEQ multiplex PCR; TCRdb keeps in-frame clones, though not all of them. The table lists about 39,000 clones, about 67% of them singletons. The sample consisted of CD4+ T cells from PBMCs cultured without peptide, taken after COVID-19 vaccination. Receptors originate from a human donor who received a COVID-19 vaccine. Both conserved end residues are part of each CDR3. Fields, in order: clone size, J gene, V gene, CDR3 protein. Clone size is shown for a subset of rows, as once, few, many or a class of expanded clone.

clone size: few
J gene: TRBJ2-7
V gene: TRBV6-6
CDR3 protein: CASSYPGQAYEQYF

clone size: .
J gene: TRBJ1-2
V gene: TRBV5-4
CDR3 protein: CASHGTPKDGYTF

clone size: few
J gene: TRBJ2-2
V gene: TRBV4-1
CDR3 protein: CASSHQGGVAGELFF

clone size: few
J gene: TRBJ1-3
V gene: TRBV19
CDR3 protein: CASSIEPDRGNTIYF

clone size: .
J gene: TRBJ1-6
V gene: TRBV5-6
CDR3 protein: CASSLWGSSYNSPLHF

clone size: .
J gene: TRBJ1-1
V gene: TRBV3-1/TRBV3-2
CDR3 protein: CASSFREGDTEAFF

clone size: .
J gene: TRBJ1-3
V gene: TRBV2
CDR3 protein: CASSASLGGNTIYF

clone size: .
J gene: TRBJ2-3
V gene: TRBV7-9
CDR3 protein: CASSRTTSSDTQYF

clone size: few
J gene: TRBJ2-1
V gene: TRBV21-1
CDR3 protein: CASSTEGLAASSSYNEQFF

clone size: .
J gene: TRBJ1-3
V gene: TRBV9
CDR3 protein: CASSVGGSSGNTIYF

clone size: .
J gene: TRBJ1-5
V gene: TRBV7-2
CDR3 protein: CASSLDRGYNQPQHF

clone size: few
J gene: TRBJ1-1
V gene: TRBV10-3
CDR3 protein: CAISESGITEAFF

clone size: .
J gene: TRBJ2-7
V gene: TRBV27
CDR3 protein: CASSFTGFSYEQYF

clone size: .
J gene: TRBJ2-7
V gene: TRBV5-1
CDR3 protein: CASSFKTGVGSSSDEQYF

clone size: .
J gene: TRBJ2-6
V gene: TRBV7-8
CDR3 protein: CASSLARLTRSGANVLTF

clone size: .
J gene: TRBJ1-1
V gene: TRBV19
CDR3 protein: CASNRDRGSEAFF

clone size: .
J gene: TRBJ1-2
V gene: TRBV24-1
CDR3 protein: CATSDPDSYGYTF

clone size: .
J gene: TRBJ1-2
V gene: TRBV3-1/TRBV3-2
CDR3 protein: CASSQGTGYGYTF

clone size: .
J gene: TRBJ1-1
V gene: TRBV10-3
CDR3 protein: CAISELGEAFF

clone size: .
J gene: TRBJ2-7
V gene: TRBV29-1
CDR3 protein: CSVERDRAAEQYF

clone size: .
J gene: TRBJ1-4
V gene: TRBV5-4
CDR3 protein: CASSLTGGQVATNEKLFF

clone size: .
J gene: TRBJ1-2
V gene: TRBV3-1/TRBV3-2
CDR3 protein: CASSPRQTLYGYTF

clone size: .
J gene: TRBJ2-2
V gene: TRBV5-1
CDR3 protein: CASSLEAGWNTGELFF

clone size: .
J gene: TRBJ1-3
V gene: TRBV10-3
CDR3 protein: CAIKQGSGGNTIYF

clone size: .
J gene: TRBJ2-5
V gene: TRBV15
CDR3 protein: CATSRGLAGGETQYF

clone size: once
J gene: TRBJ2-5
V gene: TRBV11-3
CDR3 protein: CASSLSFEGSDETQYF

clone size: few
J gene: TRBJ2-1
V gene: TRBV18
CDR3 protein: CASSQNDVGGNSYNEQFF

clone size: few
J gene: TRBJ2-3
V gene: TRBV9
CDR3 protein: CASSVVAGAGDTQYF

clone size: .
J gene: TRBJ2-2
V gene: TRBV7-6
CDR3 protein: CASSLAGVATGELFF

clone size: .
J gene: TRBJ1-2
V gene: TRBV28
CDR3 protein: CASSFRRFGYGYTF

clone size: .
J gene: TRBJ1-5
V gene: TRBV5-5
CDR3 protein: CASSYDGDSNQPQHF

clone size: .
J gene: TRBJ2-1
V gene: TRBV5-1
CDR3 protein: CASSLVGGLGPYNEQFF